This T cell receptor (beta chain) was found in a study of blood T cells in healthy people across ages. About the research overall: Template switching caught about one barcoded beta molecule for each two T cells.

Overall study findings and caveats: When set beside aged donors, long-lived donors presented more naive CD4+ cells and higher diversity. Researchers deemed the diversity estimates from one million T cells underestimates.

Per sample, at least 6 micrograms of total RNA were extracted. As regards this clonotype: The antigen remains undetermined. This may come from a read error, since a much larger clone is one base off.

Germline loops: CDR1 SQVTM, CDR2 ANQGSEA. CDR3 length equals 13 residues. Using a J-beta primer mix together with a sample-barcoded 5' primer, a second PCR was run for 7 to 11 cycles. Via MiXCR, TCRdb re-called the 5' RACE reads, giving one row per CDR3 protein. The sample consists of about 620,000 distinct CDR3 sequences, about 50% of them appearing once. The TCR was taken from a woman of 80 years or more in good health. Sequencing used blood. The V and J genes are TRBV29-1 and TRBJ2-1, with TRBD1 as a possible D gene (6 bases). The J call may be incorrect, as the DNA end agrees better with TRBJ2-7. CDR3 DNA: TGCAGCGTTGAAACTTGGACAGTCAATGAGCAGTACTTC. Amino acid sequence: CSVETWTVNEQYF.